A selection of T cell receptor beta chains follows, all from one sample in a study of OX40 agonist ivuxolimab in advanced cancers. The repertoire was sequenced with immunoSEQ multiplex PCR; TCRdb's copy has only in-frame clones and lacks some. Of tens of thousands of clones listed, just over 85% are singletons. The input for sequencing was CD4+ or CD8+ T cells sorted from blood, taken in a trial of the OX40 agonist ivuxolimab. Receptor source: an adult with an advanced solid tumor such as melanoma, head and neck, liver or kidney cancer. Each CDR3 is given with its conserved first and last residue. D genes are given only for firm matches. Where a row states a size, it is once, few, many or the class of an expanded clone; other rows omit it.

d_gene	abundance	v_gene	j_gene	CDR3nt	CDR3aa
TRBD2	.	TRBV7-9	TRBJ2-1	TGTGCCAGCAGCCCACTAGCGGGAAGTGAGCAGTTCTTC	CASSPLAGSEQFF
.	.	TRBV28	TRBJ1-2	TGTGCCAGCAGTTCTGGGTATAACTATGGCTACACCTTC	CASSSGYNYGYTF
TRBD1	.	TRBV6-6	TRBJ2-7	TGTGCCAGCGGACAGGGGGGGACCTACGAGCAGTACTTC	CASGQGGTYEQYF
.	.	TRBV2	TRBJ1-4	TGTGCCAGCAGGTGGGGGGCGGTGAGCGAAAAACTGTTTTTT	CASRWGAVSEKLFF
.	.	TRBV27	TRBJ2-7	TGTGCCAGCAGTCTCTCCTTCGCAAGCTACCACGAGCAGTACTTC	CASSLSFASYHEQYF
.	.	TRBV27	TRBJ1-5	TGTGCCAGCAGTTTGCAGGGTAGTCAGCCCCAGCATTTT	CASSLQGSQPQHF
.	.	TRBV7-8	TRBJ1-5	TGTGCCAGCAGCTCCGCCCTCTACCCCCAGCATTTT	CASSSALYPQHF
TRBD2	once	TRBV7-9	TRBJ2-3	TGTGCCAGCAGCTCAAGCGGGAGTTCAGATACGCAGTATTTT	CASSSSGSSDTQYF
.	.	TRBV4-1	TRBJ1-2	TGCGCCAGCAGCCAAAACGATCGGGACTATGGCTACACCTTC	CASSQNDRDYGYTF
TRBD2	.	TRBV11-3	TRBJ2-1	TGTGCCAGCAGCTTCCCGGGACTAGAGGATGAGCAGTTCTTC	CASSFPGLEDEQFF
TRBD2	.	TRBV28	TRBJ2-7	TGTGCCAGCAGTTCTACTAGCGGGAGGGCCTTAGAGCAGTACTTC	CASSSTSGRALEQYF
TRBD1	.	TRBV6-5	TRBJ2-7	TGTGCCAGCAGTTACTCGACGGGACAGGGGGCTAACGAGCAGTACTTC	CASSYSTGQGANEQYF
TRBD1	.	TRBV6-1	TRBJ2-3	TGTGCCAGCAGCCGGACAGGGGCCAACACAGATACGCAGTATTTT	CASSRTGANTDTQYF
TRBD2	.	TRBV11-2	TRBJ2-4	TGTGCCAGCAGCGCAAGGACTAGCGGGATTGGCAAAAACATTCAGTACTTC	CASSARTSGIGKNIQYF
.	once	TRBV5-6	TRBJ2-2	TGTGCCAGCAGCTTCGGGGGGCTGAACACCGGGGAGCTGTTTTTT	CASSFGGLNTGELFF
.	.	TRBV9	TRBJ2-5	TGTGCCAGCAGCGTAGGAGCGGGCCCGGGAGAAGAGACCCAGTACTTC	CASSVGAGPGEETQYF
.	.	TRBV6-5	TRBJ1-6	TGTGCCAGCAGTTTCCGGGACACCAATAATTCACCCCTCCACTTT	CASSFRDTNNSPLHF
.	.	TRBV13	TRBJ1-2	TGTGCCAGCAGCTTGACAGCTAACTATGGCTACACCTTC	CASSLTANYGYTF
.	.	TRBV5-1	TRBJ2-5	TGCGCCAGCAGCGGGGGAGGTAACCAAGAGACCCAGTACTTC	CASSGGGNQETQYF
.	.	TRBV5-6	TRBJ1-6	TGTGCCAGCAGCCCCCACGGGGGCTATAATTCACCCCTCCACTTT	CASSPHGGYNSPLHF
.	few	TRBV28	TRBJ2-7	TGTGCCAGCGGAAGCTACGAGCAGTACTTC	CASGSYEQYF
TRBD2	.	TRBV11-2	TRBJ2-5	TGTGCCAGCAGCTTACGGGGATTCCTAGCGGACCAAGAGACCCAGTACTTC	CASSLRGFLADQETQYF
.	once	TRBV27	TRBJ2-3	TGTGCCAGCAGCCGCCAGGGAGCAGATACGCAGTATTTT	CASSRQGADTQYF
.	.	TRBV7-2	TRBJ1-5	TGTGCCAGCAGCTTAGATGCCACGGTGCCCCAGCCCCAGCATTTT	CASSLDATVPQPQHF
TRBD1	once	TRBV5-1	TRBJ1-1	TGCGCCAGCAGCCCTCTGGGGACAGGGATAAAGACTGAAGCTTTCTTT	CASSPLGTGIKTEAFF
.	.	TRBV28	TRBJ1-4	TGTGCCAGCCGCGGGGCCAATAATGAAAAACTGTTTTTT	CASRGANNEKLFF